Listed below are T cell receptor beta chains from one sample, sequenced in a study of T cells in Graves' hyperthyroidism and ophthalmopathy. TCRdb called the multiplex PCR reads again in MiXCR, with one record for every CDR3 protein. Of about half a million distinct CDR3 sequences in the sample, roughly 25% were seen once. The sample consisted of blood. These receptors all stem from a woman aged 25 to 39 with Graves' ophthalmopathy. The CDR3 runs from the conserved cysteine through the conserved F or W. D genes are given only for firm matches. Rows give clone size only sometimes, using once, few, many, or a class for an expanded clone.

clone size: many; V gene: TRBV7-8; D gene: TRBD1; J gene: TRBJ1-1; CDR3 protein: CASSVRDSEAFF; CDR3 DNA: TGTGCCAGCAGCGTCCGGGACAGTGAAGCTTTCTTT
clone size: many; V gene: TRBV4-1; D gene: .; J gene: TRBJ2-5; CDR3 protein: CASSQGDSETQYF; CDR3 DNA: TGCGCCAGCAGCCAAGGCGATTCGGAGACCCAGTACTTC
clone size: many; V gene: TRBV20-1; D gene: .; J gene: TRBJ2-7; CDR3 protein: CSLPATVLYEQYF; CDR3 DNA: TGCAGCCTACCCGCGACAGTGCTCTACGAGCAGTACTTC
clone size: .; V gene: TRBV6-1; D gene: TRBD1; J gene: TRBJ1-2; CDR3 protein: CASSPGQILYGYTF; CDR3 DNA: TGTGCCAGCAGTCCGGGACAGATCCTCTATGGCTACACCTTC
clone size: .; V gene: TRBV11-2; D gene: .; J gene: TRBJ2-7; CDR3 protein: CASSSPPVGVEQYF; CDR3 DNA: TGTGCCAGCAGCTCCCCCCCCGTGGGGGTCGAGCAGTACTTC
clone size: many; V gene: TRBV18; D gene: .; J gene: TRBJ2-2; CDR3 protein: CASSPRNTGELFF; CDR3 DNA: TGTGCCAGCTCACCACGGAACACCGGGGAGCTGTTTTTT
clone size: many; V gene: TRBV6-5; D gene: TRBD1; J gene: TRBJ1-2; CDR3 protein: CASSTSRQGNWYGYTF; CDR3 DNA: TGTGCCAGCAGTACCTCGCGACAGGGAAATTGGTATGGCTACACCTTC
clone size: many; V gene: TRBV10-1; D gene: TRBD1; J gene: TRBJ1-2; CDR3 protein: CASGTAPDGYTF; CDR3 DNA: TGCGCCAGCGGGACAGCTCCTGATGGCTACACCTTC
clone size: many; V gene: TRBV11-2; D gene: .; J gene: TRBJ1-5; CDR3 protein: CASSFGGPQPQHF; CDR3 DNA: TGTGCCAGCAGCTTCGGGGGCCCTCAGCCCCAGCATTTT
clone size: many; V gene: TRBV6-5; D gene: TRBD1; J gene: TRBJ1-1; CDR3 protein: CASSYQTTGYTEAFF; CDR3 DNA: TGTGCCAGCAGTTACCAAACGACAGGGTACACTGAAGCTTTCTTT
clone size: .; V gene: TRBV12-3/TRBV12-4; D gene: TRBD1; J gene: TRBJ1-1; CDR3 protein: CASSATGGNTEAFF; CDR3 DNA: TGTGCCAGCAGTGCTACAGGGGGAAACACTGAAGCTTTCTTT
clone size: many; V gene: TRBV6-2/TRBV6-3; D gene: .; J gene: TRBJ1-1; CDR3 protein: CASSFSLLGAFF; CDR3 DNA: TGTGCCAGCAGTTTCTCTCTGCTCGGAGCTTTCTTT
clone size: many; V gene: TRBV7-2; D gene: TRBD1; J gene: TRBJ2-7; CDR3 protein: CASSRQGATYEQYF; CDR3 DNA: TGTGCCAGCAGCCGACAGGGCGCGACCTACGAGCAGTACTTC
clone size: .; V gene: TRBV12-3/TRBV12-4; D gene: .; J gene: TRBJ1-1; CDR3 protein: CASSFLAFTEAFF; CDR3 DNA: TGTGCCAGCAGTTTCCTTGCTTTCACTGAAGCTTTCTTT
clone size: .; V gene: TRBV12-3/TRBV12-4; D gene: .; J gene: TRBJ2-5; CDR3 protein: CASSRTSQETQYF; CDR3 DNA: TGTGCCAGCAGTAGGACGTCCCAAGAGACCCAGTACTTC
clone size: .; V gene: TRBV27; D gene: TRBD2; J gene: TRBJ2-7; CDR3 protein: CASSILAGGHEQYF; CDR3 DNA: TGTGCCAGCAGTATACTAGCGGGGGGGCACGAGCAGTACTTC
clone size: many; V gene: TRBV6-5; D gene: .; J gene: TRBJ2-2; CDR3 protein: CASSYVGGNTGELFF; CDR3 DNA: TGTGCCAGCAGTTACGTCGGGGGGAACACCGGGGAGCTGTTTTTT
clone size: many; V gene: TRBV20-1; D gene: .; J gene: TRBJ1-6; CDR3 protein: CSAILSSYNSPLHF; CDR3 DNA: TGCAGTGCTATTCTGAGCTCCTATAATTCACCCCTCCACTTT
clone size: few; V gene: TRBV20-1; D gene: .; J gene: TRBJ2-5; CDR3 protein: CSAYASEGTGTQYF; CDR3 DNA: TGCAGTGCCTACGCCAGCGAGGGGACCGGGACCCAGTACTTC
clone size: .; V gene: TRBV29-1; D gene: .; J gene: TRBJ1-1; CDR3 protein: CSVEGRVSTEAFF; CDR3 DNA: TGCAGCGTTGAAGGCAGGGTGAGCACTGAAGCTTTCTTT
clone size: .; V gene: TRBV19; D gene: TRBD1; J gene: TRBJ1-1; CDR3 protein: CASSIARQGKTEAFF; CDR3 DNA: TGTGCCAGTAGTATAGCCCGACAGGGGAAGACTGAAGCTTTCTTT
clone size: many; V gene: TRBV10-2; D gene: .; J gene: TRBJ2-5; CDR3 protein: CASNGGERAETQYF; CDR3 DNA: TGCGCCAGCAATGGGGGCGAAAGGGCAGAGACCCAGTACTTC
clone size: many; V gene: TRBV6-1; D gene: TRBD1; J gene: TRBJ2-7; CDR3 protein: CASSPGQGLNEQYF; CDR3 DNA: TGTGCCAGCAGTCCGGGACAGGGGTTGAATGAGCAGTACTTC
clone size: many; V gene: TRBV27; D gene: .; J gene: TRBJ1-1; CDR3 protein: CASSSGPTEAFF; CDR3 DNA: TGTGCCAGCAGTTCTGGTCCTACTGAAGCTTTCTTT
clone size: many; V gene: TRBV18; D gene: .; J gene: TRBJ2-5; CDR3 protein: CASSPIANSRKETQYF; CDR3 DNA: TGTGCCAGCTCACCAATTGCAAATAGTAGGAAAGAGACCCAGTACTTC